A single sample gave rise to the 32 T cell receptor beta chains below, sequenced in a study of patients and donors after allogeneic stem cell transplantation. TCRdb reprocessed the RT-PCR reads with MiXCR, giving one entry per CDR3 protein. Counted here are a few hundred thousand distinct CDR3 sequences, approximately 14% occurring once; the ten biggest clones make up about 9.9%. The material sequenced was blood, either unsorted or a sorted T cell fraction (not recorded which). These receptors came from a human donor who was either an allogeneic HSCT recipient or a stem cell or donor lymphocyte infusion donor (not recorded which). It is not recorded whose cells these are; they may come from a transplant donor.

This clonotype has at least ten counts. The V and J genes are TRBV20-1 and TRBJ2-7; a possible D gene is TRBD1 (5 bases). The germline V and J ends were trimmed by 2 bases and 4 bases, with 6 bases remaining between them. Germline V gene sequence: CDR1 DFQATT, CDR2 SNEGSKA (reference sequence). This CDR3 comprises 11 residues. The CDR3 region is CSARQGYEQYF. DNA of the CDR3: TGCAGTGCTAGACAGGGTTACGAGCAGTACTTC.

The table lists this clonotype with many counts. V gene TRBV5-5 combines with J gene TRBJ2-4; D is uncertain. Germline V gene sequence: CDR1 SGHKS, CDR2 YYEKEE (reference sequence). V was shortened by 0 bases and J by 0 bases, with 10 bases between the two germline ends. The CDR3 is made up of 16 amino acids. The CDR3 DNA follows: TGTGCCAGCAGCTTGGGCGGAGATATAGCCAAAAACATTCAGTACTTC. Encoded protein: CASSLGGDIAKNIQYF.

J is TRBJ1-5 and V is TRBV20-1, with TRBD1 identical over 11 bases. V lost 5 bases to trimming and J lost 6 bases; unmatched junction nucleotides: 6. Germline V gene data show CDR1 as DFQATT and CDR2 as SNEGSKA (reference sequence). The CDR3 sequence is 14 residues long. The CDR3 nucleotides are TGCAGTGCTGTCCTGGGACAGGGGGGTCAGCCCCAGCATTTT. This encodes CSAVLGQGGQPQHF.

This clonotype has just a few counts. V is TRBV4-3 and J is TRBJ2-6; no clear D gene. Germline CDR1 reads LGHNA; CDR2 reads YSLEER. The V end was cut by 0 bases, the J end by 1 base, with 7 bases between. CDR3 size: 16 residues. Here the CDR3 DNA reads TGCGCCAGCAGCCAAGATTCGAGATCTGGGGCCAACGTCCTGACTTTC. Amino acid sequence: CASSQDSRSGANVLTF.

Comment on this clonotype: This could be a read error, since a much larger clone is one nucleotide away. This chain uses TRBV19 with TRBJ1-1, with 7 bases lining up with TRBD1. CDR3 length equals 14 residues. Looked up from germline, CDR1 is LNHDA and CDR2 is SQIVND (reference sequence). V shed 3 bases and J 7 bases; nucleotides not matched to a gene: 8. The CDR3 loop reads CASSMMDRSIEAFF. CDR3 bases: TGTGCCAGTAGTATGATGGACAGGAGTATTGAAGCTTTCTTT.

There are a few counts of this clonotype. The rearrangement uses TRBV4-3 and TRBJ2-3; D gene ambiguous. Germline V gene sequence: CDR1 LGHNA, CDR2 YSLEER. The CDR3 sequence is 14 residues long. The V and J ends lost 0 bases and 2 bases respectively, with 6 bases between them. CDR3 sequence reads: CASSQDHLTDTQYF. The CDR3 DNA sequence: TGCGCCAGCAGCCAAGATCACCTCACAGATACGCAGTATTTT.

This clonotype came up a few times. This chain connects TRBV20-1 to TRBJ2-7; TRBD1 aligns across 9 bases. The CDR3 is 14 amino acids. Germline CDR1 reads DFQATT; CDR2 reads SNEGSKA (reference sequence). V shed 5 bases and J 5 bases; nucleotides not matched to a gene: 10. This CDR3 is CSASSGTGNDEQYF. As DNA, the CDR3 is TGCAGTGCTTCCTCCGGGACAGGGAACGACGAGCAGTACTTC.

DNA of the CDR3: TGTGCCAGCAGTCAACCGGGAAGCTCCTCCTACGAGCAGTACTTC. It yields the protein CASSQPGSSSYEQYF. The chain couples TRBV6-1 to TRBJ2-7; D is possibly TRBD2 (5 bases). The V end lost 5 bases, the J end lost 0 bases, and 14 bases lay between the germline ends. This CDR3 has 15 amino acids. The germline V gene encodes CDR1 MNHNS and CDR2 SASEGT.

This clonotype was observed a handful of times. The chain combines TRBV5-6 with TRBJ1-1; D is possibly TRBD1 (6 bases). With 0 bases removed from V and 1 base from J, the gap between germline ends came to 10 bases. CDR1 and CDR2 (germline): SGHDT, YYEEEE. This CDR3 spans 15 amino acids. The CDR3 bases are TGTGCCAGCAGCTTGGAACAGGGATGGAACACTGAAGCTTTCTTT. It translates to CASSLEQGWNTEAFF. Looking up the rest from reference TRBV5-6 and TRBJ1-1 gives the full variable domain: DAGVTQSPTHLIKTRGQQVTLRCSPKSGHDTVSWYQQALGQGPQFIFQYYEEEERQRGNFPDRFSGHQFPNYSSELNVNALLLGDSALYLCASSLEQGWNTEAFFGQGTRLTVV.

The table lists this clonotype with many counts. The rearrangement uses TRBV5-6 and TRBJ1-6, with D maybe TRBD1 (6 bases). V was shortened by 3 bases and J by 6 bases, with 16 bases between the two germline ends. Germline CDR1 is SGHDT and CDR2 is YYEEEE. CDR3 length: 16 residues. The CDR3 loop is CASSSGLTGFNSPLHF. Here the CDR3 DNA reads TGTGCCAGCAGCTCCGGACTTACAGGGTTTAATTCACCCCTCCACTTT.

The J gene is TRBJ1-1, the V gene TRBV6-5; D unclear. The germline V gene encodes CDR1 MNHEY and CDR2 SVGAGI. The V and J ends lost 2 bases and 4 bases respectively, with 14 bases between them. This CDR3 region has 15 residues. DNA for the CDR3: TGTGCCAGCAGTTACGTAGGGAGTGTGAGCACTGAAGCTTTCTTT. Protein sequence: CASSYVGSVSTEAFF.

This clonotype was seen repeatedly, ten times or more. V is TRBV27 and J is TRBJ2-3; 9 bases line up with TRBD2. The germline gives CDR1 MNHEY, CDR2 SMNVEV (reference sequence). The CDR3 has 15 residues. V lost 5 bases and J lost 5; bases outside the gene matches: 8. CDR3 protein: CASSPRGGGRDTQYF. DNA for the CDR3: TGTGCCAGCAGTCCGCGGGGGGGAGGGAGAGATACGCAGTATTTT.

The CDR3 loop reads CASSLAGVHGYTF. CDR3 nucleotide sequence: TGTGCCAGCAGCTTAGCAGGGGTCCATGGCTACACCTTC. The V gene is TRBV7-9, the J gene TRBJ1-2; maybe TRBD1 (5 bases). V lost 0 bases and J lost 6, with 8 bases in between. This CDR3 contains 13 residues. The germline V gene encodes CDR1 SEHNR and CDR2 FQNEAQ (reference sequence). Full variable domain (remainder filled in from reference TRBV7-9 and TRBJ1-2): DTGVSQNPRHKITKRGQNVTFRCDPISEHNRLYWYRQTLGQGPEFLTYFQNEAQLEKSRLLSDRFSAERPKGSFSTLEIQRTEQGDSAMYLCASSLAGVHGYTFGSGTRLTVV.

Many counts were recorded for this clonotype. The gene calls are TRBV4-3 and TRBJ2-3; weak D call: TRBD2 (5 bases). Between the trimmed V and J ends, which lost 4 bases and 3 bases, there was a span of 14 bases. CDR3 length: 15 amino acids. Germline V gene sequence: CDR1 LGHNA, CDR2 YSLEER. The CDR3 loop is CASSPTGVATDTQYF. The CDR3 DNA reads TGCGCCAGCAGCCCCACCGGGGTGGCAACAGATACGCAGTATTTT.

The V gene is TRBV2, the J gene TRBJ2-7; D unclear. Per the germline V gene, CDR1 is SNHLY and CDR2 is FYNNEI. CDR3 length: 15 residues. V shed 6 bases and J shed 4 bases, with 19 bases lying between them. CDR3 loop: CASSNQALRSYEQYF. The DNA for the CDR3 is TGTGCCAGCAGCAACCAGGCGCTCCGGAGTTACGAGCAGTACTTC.

The chain is built from TRBV20-1 and TRBJ2-3; D might be TRBD2 (6 bases). Germline V gene data show CDR1 as DFQATT and CDR2 as SNEGSKA (reference sequence). Deletions cut 0 bases from V and 6 bases from J, with 13 bases between. This CDR3 has 14 amino acids. In nucleotides, the CDR3 is TGCAGTGCTAGAGATCTACTAGCACCCGATACGCAGTATTTT. It encodes CSARDLLAPDTQYF.

This clonotype came up a few times. The chain is built from TRBV2 and TRBJ1-3, with 7 bases that match TRBD1. CDR1 SNHLY and CDR2 FYNNEI come from the germline V gene. CDR3 length: 16 residues. V lost 3 bases to trimming and J lost 4 bases; unmatched junction nucleotides: 9. The CDR3 sequence: CASSEWDSHSGNTIYF. The CDR3 bases are TGTGCCAGCAGTGAGTGGGACAGCCATTCAGGAAACACCATATATTTT.

The gene calls are TRBV19 and TRBJ2-7; 7 nucleotides agree with TRBD2. Looked up from germline, CDR1 is LNHDA and CDR2 is SQIVND (reference sequence). The CDR3 has 13 amino acids. Trimming at V came to 10 bases and at J to 3 bases, leaving 9 bases not matched to a gene. DNA of the CDR3: TGTGCCACCTCAAGCCAGCGGGGCTACGAGCAGTACTTC. As protein: CATSSQRGYEQYF.

This clonotype was detected ten times or more. The chain uses TRBV11-2 and TRBJ1-1; 7 nucleotides agree with TRBD1. Germline-derived CDR1 and CDR2 are SGHAT and FQNNGV. Trimming took 5 bases from V and 0 from J; bases not matched to a gene: 6. The length of the CDR3 is 15 residues. The CDR3 DNA is TGTGCCAGCAGCAAAAACAGGGGCGTGAACACTGAAGCTTTCTTT. Its translation: CASSKNRGVNTEAFF.

This clonotype was found a few times. The rearrangement links TRBV7-3 to TRBJ2-1; 10 bases fit TRBD2. V dropped 5 bases and J dropped 5; count of bases not matched to a gene: 6. CDR1 is SGHTA, CDR2 FQGTGA, per germline. This CDR3 contains 15 residues. CDR3 bases: TGTGCCAGCAGCCCGACTAGCGGGCGAAACAATGAGCAGTTCTTC. Its translation: CASSPTSGRNNEQFF.

The V gene is TRBV15, the J gene TRBJ1-2, with TRBD1 matching over 9 bases. V trimming: 5 bases; J trimming: 7 bases; junction bases outside the gene matches: 8. Per germline, CDR1 LNHNV and CDR2 YYDKDF (reference sequence). This CDR3 region has 14 residues. CDR3 nucleotides: TGTGCCACCAGCGAGAACAGGGGGCTGGGTGGCTACACCTTC. This sequence encodes CATSENRGLGGYTF.

This clonotype was counted many times. J is TRBJ1-1 and V is TRBV12-3 or TRBV12-4; TRBD1 agrees at 8 bases. The CDR3 loop spans 14 amino acids. V lost 7 bases to trimming and J lost 3 bases; unmatched junction nucleotides: 7. CDR3 coding DNA: TGTGCCAGCAACCAGGGGGCAGGGGACACTGAAGCTTTCTTT. It translates to CASNQGAGDTEAFF.

The chain is built from TRBV2 and TRBJ1-5; D remains ambiguous. Germline CDR1 and CDR2: SNHLY and FYNNEI. V was cut by 8 bases and J by 1 base, with 6 bases left in between. The CDR3 has 12 amino acids. CDR3 DNA: TGTGCCAGCGCGGACAGCAATCAGCCCCAGCATTTT. Residues: CASADSNQPQHF.

The rearrangement joins TRBV20-1 to TRBJ2-5; TRBD2 agrees at 8 bases. The germline gives CDR1 DFQATT, CDR2 SNEGSKA (reference sequence). J lost 7 bases, V lost 2 bases, and 9 bases had no gene match. CDR3 size: 14 residues. The chain's CDR3 is CSARLAGSSLTQYF. The CDR3 DNA reads as TGCAGTGCTAGACTAGCGGGTTCCTCGCTGACCCAGTACTTC.

The V and J genes are TRBV4-2 and TRBJ1-2; D perhaps matches TRBD1 (5 bases). The ends were cut back, 0 bases at V and 3 bases at J, with 11 bases in the middle. Per germline, CDR1 LGHNA and CDR2 YNFKEQ. This CDR3 is built from 15 residues. This CDR3 reads CASSQEGEMDYGYTF. Written as DNA, the CDR3 is TGTGCCAGCAGCCAAGAGGGGGAAATGGACTATGGCTACACCTTC.

The sample holds many counts of this clonotype. The chain joins TRBV28 to TRBJ1-2; D unclear. Germline loops: CDR1 MDHEN, CDR2 SYDVKM. The V gene lost 6 bases and the J gene lost 1 base, with 12 bases spanning the gap. The CDR3 contains 14 residues. The CDR3 loop reads CASSLPRGNYGYTF. The CDR3 nucleotides read TGTGCCAGCAGCCTCCCCCGGGGTAACTATGGCTACACCTTC.

This clonotype was picked up many times. V and J are TRBV20-1 and TRBJ2-2; 11 bases are shared with TRBD1. The CDR3 runs to 17 residues. The germline CDR1 and CDR2 sequences are DFQATT and SNEGSKA (reference sequence). The V gene end was trimmed by 0 bases and the J gene end by 3 bases; junction bases not matched to a gene: 6. CDR3 DNA sequence: TGCAGTGCTAGAGATTTACCGGGACAGGGGGACACCGGGGAGCTGTTTTTT. Its protein is CSARDLPGQGDTGELFF.

This clonotype has only a few counts. V usage is TRBV7-9 and J usage is TRBJ1-2; no definite D call. CDR3 length: 14 residues. Trimming cost V 1 base and J 7 bases, with 13 bases left between them. Germline V gene sequence: CDR1 SEHNR, CDR2 FQNEAQ (reference sequence). The chain's CDR3 is CASSLEGGGPGYTF. The CDR3 bases are TGTGCCAGCAGCTTAGAAGGAGGTGGACCTGGCTACACCTTC.

This sequence joins TRBV6-1 and TRBJ1-1; 11 nucleotides match TRBD1. The CDR3 totals 14 residues. The junction had 4 bases not matched to a gene; V was cut back by 2 bases and J by 8 bases. CDR1 is MNHNS and CDR2 is SASEGT in the germline V gene. The DNA of the CDR3 is TGTGCCAGCAGTGAATCCGGACAGGGGGCCGAAGCTTTCTTT. It encodes CASSESGQGAEAFF.

In this sample, this clonotype turned up a few times. The chain joins TRBV20-1 to TRBJ2-1; D is unresolved. Germline loops: CDR1 DFQATT, CDR2 SNEGSKA (reference sequence). The CDR3 consists of 13 residues. V was clipped by 3 bases and J by 7 bases, with 13 bases between them. CDR3 region: CSARRSPRNEQFF. CDR3 bases: TGCAGTGCTAGGCGTTCCCCGAGGAATGAGCAGTTCTTC.

The rearrangement links TRBV15 to TRBJ2-1; D is unresolved. CDR3 length equals 12 residues. Germline CDR1 is LNHNV and CDR2 is YYDKDF (reference sequence). With 5 bases removed from V and 4 bases from J, the gap between germline ends came to 6 bases. This CDR3 reads CATSAIYNEQFF. CDR3 in DNA: TGTGCCACCAGCGCCATATACAATGAGCAGTTCTTC.

This clonotype appeared a few times. The chain recombines TRBV29-1 with TRBJ1-2; 7 bases line up with TRBD1. J lost 2 bases, V lost 5 bases, and 8 bases had no gene match. Germline V gives CDR1 SQVTM, CDR2 ANQGSEA. CDR3 length equals 14 residues. This CDR3 is CSVTPGGGNYGYTF. In DNA, the CDR3 is TGCAGCGTTACCCCAGGGGGGGGGAACTATGGCTACACCTTC.